Below, 22 T cell receptor beta chains from the same sample are listed, as sequenced in a study of Graves' ophthalmopathy and Graves' hyperthyroidism. RNA transcripts were the source from which TCR beta CDR3 regions were amplified. An initial RT-PCR round employing HTBI primers preceded a second-round multiplex PCR. TCRdb re-analysed the multiplex PCR reads in MiXCR, keeping a single row per CDR3 protein. The sample gives 400,000 to 450,000 distinct CDR3 sequences, around a fifth of which show up once; under 3.5% is in the top ten. The sample was peripheral blood. The receptor set was obtained from a woman aged 18-35 years with stable Graves' hyperthyroidism.

This clonotype was observed at least ten times. The chain's CDR3 is CASSDLLAQYF. The DNA of the CDR3 is TGTGCCAGCTCGGACCTCCTGGCCCAGTACTTC. V usage is TRBV7-2 and J usage is TRBJ2-5, with no clear D. The germline V gene encodes CDR1 SGHTA and CDR2 FQGNSA. Deletions cut 8 bases from V and 9 bases from J, with 13 bases between. CDR3 length: 11 residues.

There are many counts of this clonotype. The gene calls are TRBV5-1 and TRBJ2-5; D might be TRBD1 (5 bases). The CDR3 extends over 15 amino acids. The germline CDR1 and CDR2 sequences are SGHRS and YFSETQ. Trimming left V 4 bases short and J 5 bases short, with 18 bases between. The CDR3 DNA follows: TGCGCCAGCAGCCACGGAGAGGCAGGGTGGGAGACCCAGTACTTC. Translating gives CASSHGEAGWETQYF.

This clonotype has a count of ten or more. J is TRBJ1-5 and V is TRBV24-1; no clear D gene. The germline V gene has CDR1 KGHDR and CDR2 SFDVKD. With 2 bases removed from V and 6 bases from J, the gap between germline ends came to 13 bases. This CDR3 comprises 15 residues. The DNA of the CDR3 is TGTGCCACCAGTGATTCTGCGGGAGTCGGTCAGCCCCAGCATTTT. Translating it yields CATSDSAGVGQPQHF.

This clonotype was seen many times. The CDR3 is CSARGQRTIYF. The CDR3 DNA sequence: TGCAGTGCTAGAGGTCAGCGCACAATATACTTC. The genes are TRBV20-1 and TRBJ2-7; D remains unclear. Trimming pared 1 base from V and 13 bases from J, leaving 14 bases between. Germline loops: CDR1 DFQATT, CDR2 SNEGSKA (reference sequence). This CDR3 comprises 11 residues.

This clonotype was counted ten times or more. This sequence joins TRBV12-3 or TRBV12-4 and TRBJ1-5; TRBD1 matches at 7 bases. The CDR3 length is 17 residues. V trimming: 6 bases; J trimming: 0 bases; junction bases outside the gene matches: 11. CDR3: CASRYYRTGDSNQPQHF. In DNA form, the CDR3 reads TGTGCCAGCAGATACTACCGGACAGGAGATAGCAATCAGCCCCAGCATTTT.

The V call is TRBV19, the J call TRBJ2-7; 7 positions agree with TRBD2. Losses at the gene ends were 7 bases for V and 6 bases for J; bases not matched to a gene: 9. The CDR3 has 13 residues. CDR1 is LNHDA and CDR2 is SQIVND in the germline V gene (reference sequence). CDR3 loop: CASTAGPVGEQYF. In nucleotides, the CDR3 is TGTGCCAGTACAGCGGGGCCTGTCGGCGAGCAGTACTTC.

This clonotype has a count of ten or more. The rearrangement joins TRBV7-8 to TRBJ1-2; no clear D. Germline V CDR1 and CDR2: SGHVS, FQNEAQ. V dropped 5 bases and J dropped 4 bases, with 17 bases sitting between them. The CDR3 has 15 residues. The CDR3 sequence is CASSLERILSYGYTF. CDR3 in DNA: TGTGCCAGCAGCCTAGAGAGGATTCTAAGCTATGGCTACACCTTC.

Only a few counts were recorded for this clonotype. The rearrangement joins TRBV7-3 to TRBJ2-2; tentative D call: TRBD1 (5 bases). Trimming shortened V by 0 bases and J by 6 bases, and 11 bases separated the two germline ends. Per germline, CDR1 SGHTA and CDR2 FQGTGA. The CDR3 contains 15 residues. The CDR3 DNA reads TGTGCCAGCAGCTTAACGGGGCAGGGTCCCGGGGAGCTGTTTTTT. This gives the protein CASSLTGQGPGELFF.

This clonotype appeared a few times. The gene calls are TRBV11-2 and TRBJ1-1; possibly TRBD1 for D (6 bases). This CDR3 is 14 amino acids long. V lost 0 bases to trimming and J lost 3 bases, with 8 bases between them. Germline CDR1 reads SGHAT; CDR2 reads FQNNGV. CDR3 residues: CASSLEQGYTEAFF. CDR3 DNA sequence: TGTGCCAGCAGCTTAGAGCAGGGGTACACTGAAGCTTTCTTT. The full variable domain, its missing parts supplied by reference TRBV11-2 and TRBJ1-1, is EAGVAQSPRYKIIEKRQSVAFWCNPISGHATLYWYQQILGQGPKLLIQFQNNGVVDDSQLPKDRFSAERLKGVDSTLKIQPAKLEDSAVYLCASSLEQGYTEAFFGQGTRLTVV.

This clonotype was detected many times. This rearrangement joins TRBV6-2 or TRBV6-3 to TRBJ2-7; the D is unclear. This CDR3 comprises 14 residues. Per the germline V gene, CDR1 is MNHEY and CDR2 is SVGEGT. V was clipped by 0 bases and J by 2 bases, with 8 bases between them. The CDR3 nucleotides are TGTGCCAGCAGTTACTCGTGGCGGACCTACGAGCAGTACTTC. This translates into CASSYSWRTYEQYF.

This clonotype was observed at least ten times. The gene calls are TRBV6-4 and TRBJ2-5, with D tentatively TRBD1 (5 bases). The CDR3 has 13 amino acids. Trimming shortened V by 1 base and J by 5 bases, and 8 bases separated the two germline ends. The germline V gene encodes CDR1 MRHNA and CDR2 SNTAGT. The CDR3 DNA follows: TGTGCCAGCAGTGACTTGGGGCCGGAGACCCAGTACTTC. Its translation: CASSDLGPETQYF.

This clonotype was recorded many times. The chain has TRBV15 and TRBJ2-5; 11 nucleotides agree with TRBD2. V gave up 5 bases and J gave up 2 bases; unmatched junction bases: 4. CDR3 length: 15 amino acids. The germline CDR1 and CDR2 sequences are LNHNV and YYDKDF (reference sequence). The CDR3 bases are TGTGCCACCAGCCCGGGACTAGCGGAACAAGAGACCCAGTACTTC. It yields the protein CATSPGLAEQETQYF. The complete variable domain, with remaining parts taken from reference TRBV15 and TRBJ2-5, reads DAMVIQNPRYQVTQFGKPVTLSCSQTLNHNVMYWYQQKSSQAPKLLFHYYDKDFNNEADTPDNFQSRRPNTSFCFLDIRSPGLGDTAMYLCATSPGLAEQETQYFGPGTRLLVL.

The chain has TRBV6-1 and TRBJ2-5, with 10 positions matching TRBD2. Germline V gene lookup returns CDR1 MNHNS and CDR2 SASEGT. Losses at the gene ends were 4 bases for V and 5 bases for J; bases not matched to a gene: 7. CDR3 length: 15 amino acids. The CDR3 loop reads CASSGHSGGLETQYF. For the CDR3, the DNA is TGTGCCAGCAGTGGGCATAGCGGGGGGTTGGAGACCCAGTACTTC.

This clonotype was picked up many times. The chain is built from TRBV10-2 and TRBJ2-5; 11 positions match TRBD2. Germline V gives CDR1 WSHSY, CDR2 SAAADI. The ends lost 10 bases at V and 5 bases at J; junction bases unmatched: 6. The CDR3 extends over 13 amino acids. CDR3 amino acids: CATLAGDWETQYF. The CDR3 DNA follows: TGCGCCACACTAGCGGGAGATTGGGAGACCCAGTACTTC.

In its sample, this clonotype was seen many times. The J gene is TRBJ1-2, the V gene TRBV11-1, with D perhaps matching TRBD1 (5 bases). V lost 5 bases to trimming and J lost 2 bases, with 21 bases between them. CDR3 length equals 17 residues. CDR1 and CDR2 (germline): SGHAT, FQDESV (reference sequence). CDR3 sequence reads: CASSPLGRRGENYGYTF. The DNA of the CDR3 is TGTGCCAGCAGCCCGCTCGGCCGGAGAGGGGAGAACTATGGCTACACCTTC. Full variable domain (rest looked up from reference TRBV11-1 and TRBJ1-2): EAEVAQSPRYKITEKSQAVAFWCDPISGHATLYWYRQILGQGPELLVQFQDESVVDDSQLPKDRFSAERLKGVDSTLKIQPAELGDSAMYLCASSPLGRRGENYGYTFGSGTRLTVV.

Worth noting for this clonotype: With a much larger clone just one base away, this may be a read error. The J gene is TRBJ1-1, the V gene TRBV12-3 or TRBV12-4; a weak D match, TRBD1 (5 bases). This CDR3 contains 12 residues. CDR3 in DNA: TGTGCCAGCGTTTCAGGGAACACTGAAGCTTGCTTT. Translation: CASVSGNTEACF.

This clonotype was observed a few times. The V call is TRBV14, the J call TRBJ2-2, with D possibly TRBD2 on 7 matching bases. Germline loops: CDR1 SGHDN, CDR2 FVKESK. The CDR3 loop spans 16 amino acids. Deletions cut 2 bases from V and 5 bases from J, with 15 bases between. CDR3 sequence reads: CASSQLRGALTGELFF. Written as DNA, the CDR3 is TGTGCCAGCAGCCAATTACGGGGGGCCTTAACCGGGGAGCTGTTTTTT. The full variable domain, its missing parts supplied by reference TRBV14 and TRBJ2-2, is EAGVTQFPSHSVIEKGQTVTLRCDPISGHDNLYWYRRVMGKEIKFLLHFVKESKQDESGMPNNRFLAERTGGTYSTLKVQPAELEDSGVYFCASSQLRGALTGELFFGEGSRLTVL.

In this sample, this clonotype turned up many times. The chain combines TRBV7-8 with TRBJ1-1; D call uncertain. This CDR3 region has 13 residues. Trimming removed 5 bases from V and 3 bases from J, with 10 bases in between. CDR1 and CDR2 from the germline V gene are SGHVS and FQNEAQ. CDR3 region: CASSTFSYTEAFF. The CDR3, as DNA: TGTGCCAGCAGCACCTTTTCGTACACTGAAGCTTTCTTT.

V and J are TRBV6-1 and TRBJ1-3; unclear D gene. The CDR3 runs 14 residues. Trimming cost V 6 bases and J 1 base, with 10 bases left between them. Looked up from germline, CDR1 is MNHNS and CDR2 is SASEGT. The CDR3 DNA sequence: TGTGCCAGCAGCCGAGACGGATCTGGAAACACCATATATTTT. Translating it yields CASSRDGSGNTIYF.

At least ten counts were recorded for this clonotype. The V and J genes are TRBV12-5 and TRBJ2-5; 10 bases are a match to TRBD1. This CDR3 comprises 16 residues. V lost 1 base to trimming and J lost 1 base; unmatched junction nucleotides: 3. Germline CDR1 LGHNT, CDR2 FRNRAP. The DNA of the CDR3 is TGTGCTAGTGGTTTGGGGACAGGGGGGTCCCAAGAGACCCAGTACTTC. Residues: CASGLGTGGSQETQYF. Together with reference TRBV12-5 and TRBJ2-5, the CDR3 gives the full variable domain: DARVTQTPRHKVTEMGQEVTMRCQPILGHNTVFWYRQTMMQGLELLAYFRNRAPLDDSGMPKDRFSAEMPDATLATLKIQPSEPRDSAVYFCASGLGTGGSQETQYFGPGTRLLVL.

The table lists this clonotype with many counts. The chain carries TRBV11-2 and TRBJ2-5; the D is unclear. This CDR3 spans 14 amino acids. Trimming removed 7 bases from V and 3 bases from J, with 15 bases in between. CDR1 is SGHAT and CDR2 is FQNNGV in the germline V gene. CDR3 sequence (DNA): TGTGCCAGCACCTTTGGACGGAGAAAAGAGACCCAGTACTTC. This codes for CASTFGRRKETQYF. Supplemented by reference TRBV11-2 and TRBJ2-5, the full variable domain reads EAGVAQSPRYKIIEKRQSVAFWCNPISGHATLYWYQQILGQGPKLLIQFQNNGVVDDSQLPKDRFSAERLKGVDSTLKIQPAKLEDSAVYLCASTFGRRKETQYFGPGTRLLVL.

This clonotype was picked up many times. The V gene is TRBV15, the J gene TRBJ1-5; D is perhaps TRBD1 (6 bases). The CDR3 totals 15 residues. Trimming shortened V by 4 bases and J by 1 base, and 11 bases separated the two germline ends. Germline assignment: CDR1 LNHNV and CDR2 YYDKDF (reference sequence). The CDR3: CATSKNRVSNQPQHF. The CDR3 DNA reads TGTGCCACCAGCAAGAACAGGGTAAGCAATCAGCCCCAGCATTTT.